This entry lists 4 T cell receptor beta chains sequenced from one sample in a study of shared clonotypes between healthy human individuals. Sequenced by immunoSEQ multiplex PCR; TCRdb stores in-frame clones only, minus some. The data contain roughly 1,500,000 clones, 98% of them singletons. Sequencing was carried out using naive CD4+ T cells sorted from blood. Noted subset: CD45RA+ positively selected. These receptors were taken from a man between 25 and 39 years old in good health.

The chain recombines TRBV28 with TRBJ2-7; 10 bases agree with TRBD1. CDR3 length: 16 residues. CDR1 MDHEN and CDR2 SYDVKM come from the germline V gene. V trimming: 7 bases; J trimming: 2 bases; junction bases outside the gene matches: 11. CDR3 sequence (DNA): TGTGCCAGCATGCCAGACCCGGGACAGGGGCCCTACGAGCAGTACTTC. Its translation: CASMPDPGQGPYEQYF.

The chain employs TRBV11-3 and TRBJ2-3; tentative D call: TRBD1 (6 bases). From germline, CDR1 is SGHNT and CDR2 YENEEA. This CDR3 is built from 17 residues. V dropped 4 bases and J dropped 2 bases, with 19 bases sitting between them. CDR3 sequence reads: CASSSGIVGQITDTQYF. CDR3 nucleotide sequence: TGTGCCAGCAGCTCGGGTATCGTCGGACAGATCACAGATACGCAGTATTTT.

This rearrangement joins TRBV5-1 to TRBJ2-3; 9 positions agree with TRBD2. The CDR3 runs 16 residues. V dropped 0 bases and J dropped 7; count of bases not matched to a gene: 9. Germline V gene data show CDR1 as SGHRS and CDR2 as YFSETQ. CDR3 residues: CASSLDGSGSFHTQYF. The DNA of the CDR3 is TGCGCCAGCAGCTTGGACGGTAGCGGGAGTTTTCATACGCAGTATTTT.

The chain carries TRBV6-5 and TRBJ2-5; D is undetermined. The germline V and J ends were trimmed by 4 bases and 5 bases, with 11 bases remaining between them. Per the germline V gene, CDR1 is MNHEY and CDR2 is SVGAGI. This CDR3 has 13 amino acids. Written as DNA, the CDR3 is TGTGCCAGCAGTTTCCGGGTCGGGGAGACCCAGTACTTC. Translated: CASSFRVGETQYF.